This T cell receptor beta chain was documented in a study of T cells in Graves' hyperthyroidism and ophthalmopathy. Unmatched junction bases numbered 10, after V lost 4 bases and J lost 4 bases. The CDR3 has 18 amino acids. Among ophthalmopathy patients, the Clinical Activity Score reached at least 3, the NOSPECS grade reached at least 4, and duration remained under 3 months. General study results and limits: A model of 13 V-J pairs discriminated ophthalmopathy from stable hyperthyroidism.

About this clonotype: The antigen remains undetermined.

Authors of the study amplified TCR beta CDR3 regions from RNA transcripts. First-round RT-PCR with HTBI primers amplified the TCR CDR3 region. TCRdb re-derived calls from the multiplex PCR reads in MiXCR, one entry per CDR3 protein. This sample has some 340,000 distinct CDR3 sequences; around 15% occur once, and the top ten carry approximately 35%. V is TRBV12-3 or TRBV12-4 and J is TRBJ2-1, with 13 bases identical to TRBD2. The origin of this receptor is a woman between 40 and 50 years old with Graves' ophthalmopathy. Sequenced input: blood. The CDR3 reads CASSSRTSGRVGYNEQFF. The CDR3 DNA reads TGTGCCAGCAGTTCGCGGACTAGCGGGAGAGTGGGGTACAATGAGCAGTTCTTC.